This record looks at one T cell receptor (beta chain) sequence and its context. Donors, without exception, were Caucasian adults residing in Nashville, Tennessee. A split of CD4+ cells into CD45RA+ naive and CD45RA-negative memory subsets was performed. This CDR3 contains 16 residues. V gave up 3 bases and J gave up 0 bases, with 14 bases separating them. Per the germline V gene, CDR1 is MNHEY and CDR2 is SVGAGI. This sample is drawn from a study of shared clonotypes between healthy human individuals. Sequencing was performed with immunoSEQ multiplex PCR; in TCRdb, only in-frame clones are kept and a portion is missing. The sample yields over a million clones, approximately 97% seen once.

The clonotype comes from a man younger than 45 in good health. Sequencing input: naive CD4+ T cells sorted from blood. This sample's subset: CD45RA+ positively selected. V is TRBV6-5 and J is TRBJ2-5; D uncertain. The DNA for the CDR3 is TGTGCCAGCAGTTATTCCGTAAGGCCAAACCAAGAGACCCAGTACTTC. Translating it yields CASSYSVRPNQETQYF.